The entry that follows covers one T cell receptor (beta chain) sequence. At one end the junction does not follow the germline gene, possibly because of a read error. Alongside a J-beta primer mix, a sample-barcoded 5' primer served in a second PCR lasting about 6 to 11 cycles. TCRdb reprocessed the 5' RACE reads via MiXCR and lists one record per CDR3 protein. The sample consists of about 1 million distinct CDR3 sequences, over 35% of them appearing once. This sample is drawn from a study of blood T cells in healthy people across ages. In germline, CDR1 is SQVTM, CDR2 ANQGSEA. CDR3 length: 15 residues.

The sequencing input was blood. The chain links TRBV29-1 to TRBJ2-2, with 8 bases identical to TRBD2. The TCR was taken from a woman aged 60-70 years in good health. CDR3 in amino acids: CGVVASGPNTGELFF. The CDR3 bases are TGCGGCGTTGTGGCTAGCGGGCCGAACACCGGGGAGCTGTTTTTT.